These T cell receptor beta chains were read from a single sample in a study of shared clonotypes between healthy human individuals. Clones were sequenced by immunoSEQ multiplex PCR, and TCRdb holds only the in-frame ones, with some missing. Seen here are some 2,400,000 clones, 90% to 96% observed once, and the top ten hold roughly 0.13%. The sequenced material came from naive CD4+ T cells sorted from blood. All receptors derive from a man aged 18 to 30 in good health. The CDR3 runs from the conserved cysteine through the conserved F or W.

>TRBV5-1|TRBJ2-2
CASRRTSGALDTGELFF
>TRBV30|TRBJ1-4
CAWRQEKLFF
>TRBV5-1|TRBJ2-7
CASSLEAEQYF
>TRBV5-5|TRBJ2-1
CASSPQLVREQFF
>TRBV7-2|TRBJ2-3
CASSVTSGRVSSTDTQYF
>TRBV19|TRBJ1-1
CASSTQGNTEAFF
>TRBV7-2|TRBJ2-5
CASSLGGAGTQYF
>TRBV29-1|TRBJ2-6
CRGDGPSGANVLTF
>TRBV29-1|TRBJ2-1
CSGNRGQEQFF
>TRBV13|TRBJ2-7
CASSLSRQYF
>TRBV28|TRBJ2-3
CASSSPALAGGTDTQYF
>TRBV6-1|TRBJ1-1
CASSDSRGGLAEAFF
>TRBV19|TRBJ1-4
CASKRADSTNEKLFF
>TRBV9|TRBJ1-6
CASSAQGGTTPLHF
>TRBV9|TRBJ1-2
CASTNSDYGYTF
>TRBV10-3|TRBJ2-7
CAISEWDRGVEQYF
>TRBV30|TRBJ1-6
CAVGQTNSPLHF
>TRBV6-1|TRBJ1-3
CASTGREGSGNTIYF
>TRBV19|TRBJ1-2
CASSTTPDRGYGYTF
>TRBV2|TRBJ1-4
CASSRGGTESGKLFF
>TRBV9|TRBJ2-7
CASSVGHASSYEQYF
>TRBV25-1|TRBJ2-2
CASSDRGNGELFF
>TRBV30|TRBJ1-6
CAWNPGQSSPLHF
>TRBV7-9|TRBJ2-5
CASSLGHRQGSQETQYF
>TRBV7-2|TRBJ2-3
CASSNRLAGGTDTQYF
>TRBV18|TRBJ2-6
CASSLTAAGANVLTF
>TRBV30|TRBJ1-1
CAWSPSGGSGAFF
>TRBV28|TRBJ2-7
CASSTSRVSEQYF
>TRBV6-1|TRBJ2-5
CASSDQILAAETQYF
>TRBV19|TRBJ2-1
CASSPPLAVSYNEQFF
>TRBV15|TRBJ2-5
CATSGAGGGQETQYF
>TRBV30|TRBJ2-3
CAWSSQGETQYF
>TRBV2|TRBJ2-2
CASRGQNTGELFF
>TRBV7-9|TRBJ2-7
CASSFTGGREHYEQYF
>TRBV7-9|TRBJ2-7
CASSPGLQSYEQYF
>TRBV19|TRBJ1-2
CASSRAHGYTF
>TRBV30|TRBJ2-5
CAWSGPSLGMGETQYF
>TRBV7-2|TRBJ1-5
CASSLARTGGWNQPQHF
>TRBV30|TRBJ2-1
CAWKIPRASGRGEQFF
>TRBV18|TRBJ2-1
CASSPQWQVELNNEQFF
>TRBV6-6|TRBJ2-7
CASSYLVAASYEQYF
>TRBV11-1|TRBJ2-5
CASSPTPTAETQYF
>TRBV5-4|TRBJ2-3
CASSITRPLADTQYF
>TRBV27|TRBJ2-5
CASGRDRVGETQYF
>TRBV7-2|TRBJ2-7
CASSLIAGGRYEQYF
>TRBV10-3|TRBJ2-7
CAIMSGGETYEQYF
>TRBV4-2|TRBJ1-6
CASSQGGRQGDSPLHF
>TRBV18|TRBJ2-2
CASSGTGNTGELFF
>TRBV5-4|TRBJ1-2
CASSPQPGQGYGYTF
>TRBV11-2|TRBJ1-4
CASSLDGTANEKLFF
>TRBV10-3|TRBJ2-1
CAISESRVFYNEQFF
>TRBV7-9|TRBJ1-1
CASSYPAGGTEAFF
>TRBV18|TRBJ2-1
CASSFSTGGVDEQFF
>TRBV5-3|TRBJ1-1
CASRPPPGADTEAFF
>TRBV6-6|TRBJ2-1
CASSYVRGDYNEQFF
>TRBV4-1|TRBJ1-4
CASSQWQGNGKLFF
>TRBV19|TRBJ1-5
CASSYTGYSNQPQHF
>TRBV11-2|TRBJ2-3
CASSLGWGEWRTDTQYF
>TRBV4-3|TRBJ2-2
CASSQVWNTGELFF